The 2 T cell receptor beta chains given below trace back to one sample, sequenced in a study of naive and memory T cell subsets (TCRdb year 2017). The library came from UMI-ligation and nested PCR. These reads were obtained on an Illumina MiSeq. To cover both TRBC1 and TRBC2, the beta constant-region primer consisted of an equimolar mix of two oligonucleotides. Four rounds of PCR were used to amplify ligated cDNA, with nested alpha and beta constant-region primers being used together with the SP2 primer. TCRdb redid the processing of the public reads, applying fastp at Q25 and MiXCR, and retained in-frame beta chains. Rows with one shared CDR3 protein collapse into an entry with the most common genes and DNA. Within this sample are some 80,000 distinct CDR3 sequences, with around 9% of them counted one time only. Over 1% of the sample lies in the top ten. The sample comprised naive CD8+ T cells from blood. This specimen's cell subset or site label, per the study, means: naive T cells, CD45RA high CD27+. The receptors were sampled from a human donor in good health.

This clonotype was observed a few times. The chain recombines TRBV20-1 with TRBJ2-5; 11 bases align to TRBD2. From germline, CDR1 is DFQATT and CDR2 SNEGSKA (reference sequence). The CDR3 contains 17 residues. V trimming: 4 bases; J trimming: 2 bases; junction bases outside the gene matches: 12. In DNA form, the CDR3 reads TGCAGTGCTAATTCCTCGCGACTAGCGGGATCGCAAGAGACCCAGTACTTC. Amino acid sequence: CSANSSRLAGSQETQYF.

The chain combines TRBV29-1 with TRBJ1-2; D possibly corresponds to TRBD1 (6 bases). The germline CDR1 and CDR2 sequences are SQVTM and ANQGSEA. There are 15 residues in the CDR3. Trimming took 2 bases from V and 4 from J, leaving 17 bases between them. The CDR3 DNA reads TGCAGCGTTGAATTCCGGGACACCGACTTCTATGGCTACACCTTC. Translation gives CSVEFRDTDFYGYTF.